Listed here are 11 T cell receptor beta chains from one sample, sequenced in a study of blood T cell repertoires in COVID-19. TCRdb's copy holds only in-frame clones and misses some; the assay was immunoSEQ multiplex PCR. The sample lists about 130,000 clones, almost 80% occurring once. Sample: peripheral blood. Every receptor here comes from a man in his sixties who had recovered from COVID-19.

The chain recombines TRBV7-2 with TRBJ1-5, with D unresolved. The V and J ends lost 5 bases and 6 bases respectively, with 14 bases between them. The CDR3 spans 14 residues. CDR1 is SGHTA, CDR2 FQGNSA, per germline. CDR3 protein: CASSPRLASQPQHF. The CDR3 region has the DNA TGTGCCAGCAGCCCGCGACTGGCCAGTCAGCCCCAGCATTTT.

This clone has just one count. The chain joins TRBV11-2 to TRBJ2-1; 10 bases are shared with TRBD2. Germline CDR1 SGHAT, CDR2 FQNNGV. This CDR3 is 16 amino acids long. V shed 3 bases, J shed 8 bases, and the junction held 10 bases outside the gene matches. The CDR3 coding sequence is TGTGCCAGCAGCTTGGGTTCTAGCGGGAGAGGCGATGAGCAGTTCTTC. It translates to CASSLGSSGRGDEQFF.

The genes are TRBV9 and TRBJ2-1; D call uncertain. The V and J ends lost 3 bases and 6 bases respectively, with 13 bases between them. Germline values: CDR1 SGDLS, CDR2 YYNGEE. CDR3 length equals 14 residues. DNA for the CDR3: TGTGCCAGCAGCGCAATGACTGGCCGCAATGAGCAGTTCTTC. This codes for CASSAMTGRNEQFF.

The chain recombines TRBV18 with TRBJ2-5; no firm D call. This CDR3 has 13 amino acids. Looked up from germline, CDR1 is KGHSH and CDR2 is LQKENI. V dropped 7 bases and J dropped 1 base, with 10 bases sitting between them. CDR3 region: CASLRSPQETQYF. In DNA, the CDR3 is TGTGCCAGCTTACGGTCCCCCCAAGAGACCCAGTACTTC.

As to this clone: At the DNA level, this CDR3 is encoded by other sequences in the same sample as well. V and J are TRBV7-3 and TRBJ2-1; no clear D. CDR1 and CDR2 (germline): SGHTA, FQGTGA. This CDR3 is 14 amino acids long. V was shortened by 0 bases and J by 1 base, with 4 bases between the two germline ends. The DNA of the CDR3 is TGTGCCAGCAGCTTAACGAGTTCCTACAATGAGCAGTTCTTC. This codes for CASSLTSSYNEQFF.

The chain carries TRBV7-2 and TRBJ2-5; 11 bases are shared with TRBD2. Germline V gene lookup returns CDR1 SGHTA and CDR2 FQGNSA. The CDR3 has 15 amino acids. The J segment lost 1 base and the V segment lost 3 bases, leaving 1 base of the junction unmatched. The CDR3 loop reads CASSFTSGGQETQYF. CDR3 coding DNA: TGTGCCAGCAGCTTCACTAGCGGGGGCCAAGAGACCCAGTACTTC.

The rearrangement joins TRBV5-1 to TRBJ1-6, with D perhaps matching TRBD1 (5 bases). The CDR3 sequence is 17 residues long. From germline, CDR1 is SGHRS and CDR2 YFSETQ. V was cut by 5 bases and J by 0 bases, with 15 bases left in between. The CDR3 nucleotides read TGCGCCAGCAGACGGGACTCCGAGAGCTCCTATAATTCACCCCTCCACTTT. Residues: CASRRDSESSYNSPLHF.

The chain has TRBV4-2 and TRBJ2-1; TRBD2 matches 11 bases. Germline V lookup: CDR1 LGHNA, CDR2 YNFKEQ. Trimming removed 4 bases from V and 3 bases from J; junction bases left unmatched: 2. CDR3 length: 15 amino acids. CDR3 protein: CASSLGLAGYNEQFF. The DNA for the CDR3 is TGTGCCAGCAGCCTTGGACTAGCGGGCTACAATGAGCAGTTCTTC.

This chain uses TRBV5-8 with TRBJ2-1, with 10 nucleotides matching TRBD2. The CDR3 spans 16 residues. Germline loops: CDR1 SGHTS, CDR2 YDEGEE. V was pared by 4 bases and J by 4 bases, with 8 bases of the junction left unmatched. The CDR3 spells CASSLRGAGGYNEQFF. The CDR3 bases are TGTGCCAGCAGCCTTCGGGGAGCGGGGGGGTACAATGAGCAGTTCTTC.

The gene calls are TRBV11-2 and TRBJ2-7, with TRBD2 matching 12 bases. CDR1 is SGHAT and CDR2 is FQNNGV in the germline V gene. CDR3 length: 16 amino acids. The V gene end was trimmed by 0 bases and the J gene end by 6 bases; junction bases not matched to a gene: 6. Here the CDR3 DNA reads TGTGCCAGCAGCTTAGAGCTAGCGGGAGGGTGGCCCGAGCAGTACTTC. This codes for CASSLELAGGWPEQYF.

This sequence joins TRBV5-6 and TRBJ1-2; possible D gene TRBD1, 5 bases. CDR1 and CDR2 (germline): SGHDT, YYEEEE. This CDR3 is 13 amino acids long. The V end lost 3 bases, the J end lost 5 bases, and 11 bases lay between the germline ends. The CDR3 nucleotides read TGTGCCAGCAGCTCGACAGAGGAGTATGGCTACACCTTC. Encoded protein: CASSSTEEYGYTF. Filled out from reference TRBV5-6 and TRBJ1-2, the complete variable domain reads DAGVTQSPTHLIKTRGQQVTLRCSPKSGHDTVSWYQQALGQGPQFIFQYYEEEERQRGNFPDRFSGHQFPNYSSELNVNALLLGDSALYLCASSSTEEYGYTFGSGTRLTVV.